The rows below give T cell receptor beta chains drawn from one sample of a study of OX40 agonist ivuxolimab in advanced cancers. Sequencing used immunoSEQ multiplex PCR; TCRdb keeps in-frame clones, though not all of them. The sample lists fewer than 95,000 clones; just under 90% were seen once. This specimen consisted of CD4+ or CD8+ T cells sorted from blood, obtained in a trial of the OX40 agonist ivuxolimab. These receptor sequences come from an adult with an advanced solid tumor such as melanoma, head and neck, liver or kidney cancer. Each CDR3 is given with its conserved first and last residue. A D gene is named only where the DNA matches it firmly. Part of the rows lack a size; the others show once, few, many or a class for expanded clones.

d_call,j_call,v_call,cdr3_length,clone_size,cdr3_aa,cdr3_nt
.,TRBJ2-2,TRBV6-4,13,.,CASRKTVTGELFF,TGTGCCAGCAGGAAAACAGTCACCGGGGAGCTGTTTTTT
TRBD2,TRBJ2-1,TRBV4-1,17,.,CASSQETSGNGDNEQFF,TGCGCCAGCAGCCAAGAGACTAGCGGGAATGGCGACAATGAGCAGTTCTTC
.,TRBJ2-1,TRBV11-1,14,.,CASSLGASGPEQFF,TGTGCCAGCAGCTTGGGGGCTAGCGGCCCTGAGCAGTTCTTC
TRBD1,TRBJ2-3,TRBV6-5,14,.,CASSRQGRADTQYF,TGTGCCAGCAGCCGACAGGGTCGGGCGGATACGCAGTATTTT
.,TRBJ2-7,TRBV30,15,.,CAWSAGLAFTYEQYF,TGTGCCTGGAGTGCGGGGCTAGCGTTTACCTACGAGCAGTACTTC
.,TRBJ2-1,TRBV10-2,14,.,CASRQTSDSNEQFF,TGCGCCAGCAGACAAACTAGTGATAGCAATGAGCAGTTCTTC
TRBD2,TRBJ2-1,TRBV29-1,16,.,CSVELQTSGRYNEQFF,TGCAGCGTTGAACTGCAGACTAGCGGGAGGTACAATGAGCAGTTCTTC
.,TRBJ1-1,TRBV19,14,few,CASRIQTTNTEAFF,TGTGCCAGTAGAATACAGACTACGAACACTGAAGCTTTCTTT
TRBD1,TRBJ1-2,TRBV7-2,15,.,CASSDTDRVNYGYTF,TGTGCCAGCAGCGATACCGACAGGGTTAACTATGGCTACACCTTC
.,TRBJ1-5,TRBV7-9,13,.,CASSLNTYQPQHF,TGTGCCAGCAGCTTAAACACCTATCAGCCCCAGCATTTT
.,TRBJ2-7,TRBV5-5,14,.,CASSPLSSSYEQYF,TGTGCCAGCAGCCCCTTATCGAGTTCCTACGAGCAGTACTTC
TRBD2,TRBJ2-1,TRBV5-1,13,.,CASSSGSYNEQFF,TGCGCCAGCAGTAGCGGGAGCTACAATGAGCAGTTCTTC
.,TRBJ2-5,TRBV21-1,14,.,CATTRLAGGETQYF,TGTGCCACAACCCGACTAGCTGGAGGAGAGACCCAGTACTTC
TRBD2,TRBJ2-1,TRBV29-1,16,.,CSVALAGEGIRGEQFF,TGCAGCGTTGCACTAGCGGGAGAGGGGATCCGGGGTGAGCAGTTCTTC
.,TRBJ2-3,TRBV18,17,.,CASSPPVVIRLADTQYF,TGTGCCAGCTCACCACCAGTAGTCATCCGGCTCGCAGATACGCAGTATTTT
TRBD2,TRBJ2-1,TRBV11-3,15,few,CASSLGASGYNEQFF,TGTGCCAGCAGCTTAGGGGCTAGCGGTTACAATGAGCAGTTCTTC
.,TRBJ2-1,TRBV7-6,15,.,CASTPYRGVGSEQFF,TGTGCCAGCACCCCCTATCGGGGCGTTGGCAGTGAGCAGTTCTTC
TRBD1,TRBJ1-6,TRBV2,14,once,CASRTGTGRSPLHF,TGTGCCAGCAGGACCGGGACAGGTCGTTCACCCCTCCACTTT
.,TRBJ2-7,TRBV21-1,19,.,CASSKALGLAGSHSYEQYF,TGTGCCAGCAGCAAAGCTTTGGGACTAGCGGGCTCACACTCCTACGAGCAGTACTTC
TRBD1,TRBJ2-4,TRBV14,14,.,CASSTGAGGNIQYF,TGTGCCAGCAGCACCGGGGCAGGGGGAAACATTCAGTACTTC
.,TRBJ2-1,TRBV9,17,.,CASSPAAGSGVYNEQFF,TGTGCCAGCAGCCCCGCGGCAGGTTCTGGGGTTTACAATGAGCAGTTCTTC
.,TRBJ1-4,TRBV27,14,.,CASSLSRGGEKLFF,TGTGCCAGCAGTTTATCCAGGGGAGGCGAAAAACTGTTTTTT
TRBD1,TRBJ2-5,TRBV27,17,.,CASSLQGAGPYQETQYF,TGTGCCAGCAGTTTGCAGGGGGCGGGACCGTACCAAGAGACCCAGTACTTC
.,TRBJ2-1,TRBV11-2,13,.,CASSLIQGGEQFF,TGTGCCAGCAGCTTAATCCAGGGGGGTGAGCAGTTCTTC
.,TRBJ1-1,TRBV29-1,13,once,CSVGGGEGTEAFF,TGCAGCGTAGGGGGGGGCGAAGGCACTGAAGCTTTCTTT
.,TRBJ2-3,TRBV5-1,16,once,CASSSLKDTSTDTQYF,TGCGCCAGCAGCTCGTTAAAGGACACTAGCACAGATACGCAGTATTTT
.,TRBJ2-7,TRBV30,15,few,CAWSVKSFQPHEQYF,TGTGCCTGGAGTGTAAAGTCGTTCCAACCCCACGAGCAGTACTTC
.,TRBJ1-3,TRBV19,15,.,CASSKEGSEGNTIYF,TGTGCCAGTAGTAAGGAAGGTTCTGAAGGAAACACCATATATTTT
TRBD2,TRBJ2-5,TRBV14,16,.,CASSPLAGDPRGTQYF,TGTGCCAGCAGCCCCCTAGCGGGAGATCCCAGGGGGACCCAGTACTTC
.,TRBJ2-1,TRBV7-3,14,.,CASSLIGTGDEQFF,TGTGCCAGCAGCTTAATAGGGACTGGAGATGAGCAGTTCTTC
.,TRBJ2-7,TRBV27,14,few,CASSLKGIDYEQYF,TGTGCCAGCAGTTTAAAAGGGATCGACTACGAGCAGTACTTC
.,TRBJ2-3,TRBV5-4,14,.,CASSLAGTGDTQYF,TGTGCCAGCAGCTTGGCCGGGACTGGGGATACGCAGTATTTT
.,TRBJ1-2,TRBV19,17,.,CASSIDLFSQRFYGYTF,TGTGCCAGTAGTATAGATCTATTTTCCCAGAGATTCTATGGCTACACCTTC
TRBD2,TRBJ2-3,TRBV9,15,.,CASSVLAGVVDTQYF,TGTGCCAGCAGCGTTCTAGCGGGAGTCGTAGATACGCAGTATTTT
.,TRBJ2-7,TRBV14,14,.,CASSQGPGVEEQYF,TGTGCCAGCAGCCAAGGTCCGGGAGTGGAAGAGCAGTACTTC
TRBD1,TRBJ2-7,TRBV30,15,.,CAWSTGQGARYEQYF,TGTGCCTGGAGCACAGGACAGGGGGCCCGCTACGAGCAGTACTTC
TRBD2,TRBJ2-1,TRBV25-1,14,.,CASVLAGLYNEQFF,TGTGCCAGCGTTCTAGCGGGCCTTTACAATGAGCAGTTCTTC
.,TRBJ2-6,TRBV7-9,19,.,CASSPRGGTVTSGANVLTF,TGTGCCAGCAGCCCCCGGGGGGGGACAGTCACATCTGGGGCCAACGTCCTGACTTTC
TRBD1,TRBJ1-2,TRBV9,18,.,CASSGFGTGRFSNYGYTF,TGTGCCAGCAGCGGCTTCGGGACAGGTCGATTCAGTAACTATGGCTACACCTTC
TRBD2,TRBJ2-3,TRBV29-1,15,.,CRADPGTSSTDTQYF,TGCAGAGCTGACCCCGGGACTAGTAGCACAGATACGCAGTATTTT
TRBD2,TRBJ2-7,TRBV6-6,14,.,CASTKASGMYEQYF,TGTGCCAGCACCAAGGCTAGCGGGATGTACGAGCAGTACTTC
TRBD1,TRBJ2-3,TRBV7-3,15,.,CASSLTGQGTDTQYF,TGTGCCAGCAGCTTAACAGGACAGGGTACCGATACGCAGTATTTT
.,TRBJ1-2,TRBV6-5,13,.,CASSGRGLYGYTF,TGTGCCAGCAGCGGCAGGGGACTCTATGGCTACACCTTC
TRBD1,TRBJ1-1,TRBV6-5,15,.,CASSYATGSVAEAFF,TGTGCCAGCAGTTACGCGACAGGGAGTGTCGCTGAAGCTTTCTTT
.,TRBJ1-1,TRBV11-1,11,.,CASSLTSEAFF,TGTGCCAGCAGCTTAACGTCTGAAGCTTTCTTT
TRBD2,TRBJ2-7,TRBV6-5,14,.,CASSWGLALDEQYF,TGTGCCAGCAGTTGGGGACTAGCTCTCGACGAGCAGTACTTC
TRBD2,TRBJ2-7,TRBV19,15,.,CASSMGSGRTYEQYF,TGTGCCAGTAGTATGGGTAGCGGGAGGACCTACGAGCAGTACTTC
TRBD1,TRBJ2-5,TRBV6-1,15,.,CASTEGTGRLETQYF,TGTGCCAGCACCGAGGGGACAGGGAGATTGGAGACCCAGTACTTC
.,TRBJ2-7,TRBV15,16,once,CATRRITGTPTYEQYF,TGTGCCACCCGAAGGATCACCGGGACTCCCACCTACGAGCAGTACTTC
.,TRBJ2-5,TRBV27,16,.,CASRPSFTGPAETQYF,TGTGCCAGCAGGCCGAGCTTTACAGGACCTGCAGAGACCCAGTACTTC
TRBD1,TRBJ1-1,TRBV27,16,.,CASSLFGQGAMTEAFF,TGTGCCAGCAGTTTATTCGGACAGGGGGCGATGACTGAAGCTTTCTTT
TRBD2,TRBJ2-7,TRBV7-2,17,.,CASSLAMSTSSSYEQYF,TGTGCCAGCAGCTTAGCTATGTCGACTAGCAGTTCCTACGAGCAGTACTTC
.,TRBJ2-2,TRBV9,17,.,CASSPENAGFGIGELFF,TGTGCCAGCAGCCCGGAAAATGCGGGATTTGGTATCGGGGAGCTGTTTTTT
.,TRBJ1-1,TRBV28,15,.,CASSWVRGRQGEAFF,TGTGCCAGCAGTTGGGTTCGGGGTAGACAAGGTGAAGCTTTCTTT
.,TRBJ2-7,TRBV30,15,.,CAWSVPQGSLYEQYF,TGTGCCTGGAGTGTTCCCCAGGGGTCACTCTACGAGCAGTACTTC
.,TRBJ1-1,TRBV2,11,once,CASEGGLEAFF,TGTGCCAGCGAGGGCGGTTTGGAAGCTTTCTTT
.,TRBJ2-1,TRBV7-9,13,.,CASSLEGGNEQFF,TGTGCCAGCAGCTTAGAGGGTGGCAATGAGCAGTTCTTC
TRBD1,TRBJ2-3,TRBV7-9,17,.,CASSQPRDRGSTDTQYF,TGTGCCAGCAGCCAACCAAGGGACAGGGGGAGCACAGATACGCAGTATTTT